The clone carrying this TCR beta chain was observed a few times. The V gene's germline CDR1 is SGHVS and CDR2 FQNEAQ. The V gene end was trimmed by 5 bases and the J gene end by 7 bases; junction bases not matched to a gene: 11. This CDR3 is built from 16 residues. The data originate from a study of Graves' ophthalmopathy and Graves' hyperthyroidism. Amplified TCR beta CDR3 regions were obtained using RNA transcripts as template. Investigators did first-round RT-PCR with HTBI primers, then second-round multiplex PCR. TCRdb reprocessed the multiplex PCR reads via MiXCR and lists one record per CDR3 protein. The repertoire includes more than 300,000 distinct CDR3 sequences, roughly 15% of them detected once, and 2.4% sits in the top ten.

The chain carries TRBV7-8 and TRBJ2-2, with 9 bases fitting TRBD1. The receptor's source is an adult woman with stable Graves' hyperthyroidism. The sample consisted of peripheral blood. The CDR3 DNA sequence: TGTGCCAGCAGCGTACTACAGGGGGCCCTGGGCGGGGAGCTGTTTTTT. Translation: CASSVLQGALGGELFF.